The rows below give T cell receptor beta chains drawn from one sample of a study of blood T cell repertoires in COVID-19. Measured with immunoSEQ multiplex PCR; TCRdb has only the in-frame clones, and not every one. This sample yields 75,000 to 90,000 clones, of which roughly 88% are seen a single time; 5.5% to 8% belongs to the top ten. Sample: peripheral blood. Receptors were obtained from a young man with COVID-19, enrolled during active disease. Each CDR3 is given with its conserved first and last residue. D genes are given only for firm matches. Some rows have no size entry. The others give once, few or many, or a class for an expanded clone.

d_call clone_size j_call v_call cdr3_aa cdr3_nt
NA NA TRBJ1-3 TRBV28 CASSLWVTDSGNTIYF TGTGCCAGCAGTTTATGGGTCACAGACTCTGGAAACACCATATATTTT
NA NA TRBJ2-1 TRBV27 CASSPLFKPSHEQFF TGTGCCAGCAGTCCATTATTCAAACCGAGCCATGAGCAGTTCTTC
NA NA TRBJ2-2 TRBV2 CASSPLEGTGELFF TGTGCCAGCAGCCCCCTAGAGGGAACCGGGGAGCTGTTTTTT
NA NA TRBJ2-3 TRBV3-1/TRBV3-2 CASSQLAEFSTDTQYF TGTGCCAGCAGCCAGCTGGCGGAGTTTAGCACAGATACGCAGTATTTT
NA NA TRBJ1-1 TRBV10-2 CASSEWTVMNTEAFF TGCGCCAGCAGTGAGTGGACTGTCATGAACACTGAAGCTTTCTTT
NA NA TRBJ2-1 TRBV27 CASSYESGSSYNEQFF TGTGCCAGCAGTTATGAGAGCGGTAGCTCCTACAATGAGCAGTTCTTC
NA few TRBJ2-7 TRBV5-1 CASSLNRAYEQYF TGCGCCAGCAGCTTGAACAGGGCCTACGAGCAGTACTTC
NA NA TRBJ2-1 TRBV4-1 CASSHRESSYNEQFF TGCGCCAGCAGCCATCGGGAGAGCTCCTACAATGAGCAGTTCTTC
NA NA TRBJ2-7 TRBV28 CASRKGYEQYF TGTGCCAGCAGAAAGGGGTACGAGCAGTACTTC
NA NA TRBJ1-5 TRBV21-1 CASSAKAGTSGVYSNQPQHF TGTGCCAGCAGCGCAAAGGCCGGGACATCTGGGGTTTATAGCAATCAGCCCCAGCATTTT
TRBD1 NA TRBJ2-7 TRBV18 CASSGTDSYEQYF TGTGCCAGCTCCGGGACAGACTCCTACGAGCAGTACTTC
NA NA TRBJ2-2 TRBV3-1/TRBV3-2 CASSQYNTGELFF TGTGCCAGCAGCCAATATAACACCGGGGAGCTGTTTTTT
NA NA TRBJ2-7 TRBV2 CASRGDNYEQYF TGTGCCAGCAGGGGGGACAACTACGAGCAGTACTTC
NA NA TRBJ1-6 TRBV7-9 CASSSYSYNSPLHF TGTGCCAGCAGCTCGTACTCCTATAATTCACCCCTCCACTTT
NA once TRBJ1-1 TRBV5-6 CASSLDRAKTEAFF TGTGCCAGCAGCTTGGACAGGGCTAAGACTGAAGCTTTCTTT
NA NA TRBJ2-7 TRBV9 CASSVAGERHEQYF TGTGCCAGCAGCGTAGCGGGAGAACGCCACGAGCAGTACTTC
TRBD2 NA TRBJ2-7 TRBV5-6 CASSWGGIGRSYEQYF TGTGCCAGCAGCTGGGGGGGAATAGGGAGGTCCTACGAGCAGTACTTC
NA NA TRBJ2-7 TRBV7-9 CASSRGSYEQYF TGTGCCAGCAGCCGAGGGTCCTACGAGCAGTACTTC
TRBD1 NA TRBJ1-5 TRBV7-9 CASSPDRANQPQHF TGTGCCAGCAGCCCAGACAGGGCGAATCAGCCCCAGCATTTT
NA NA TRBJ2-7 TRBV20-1 CSAGDTYEQYF TGCAGTGCAGGGGACACCTACGAGCAGTACTTC
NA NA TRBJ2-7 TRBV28 CASSPRVVPTYEQYF TGTGCCAGCAGCCCGCGGGTGGTTCCAACCTACGAGCAGTACTTC
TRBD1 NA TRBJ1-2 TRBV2 CASSEQGEDYYGYTF TGTGCCAGCAGTGAACAGGGGGAAGATTACTATGGCTACACCTTC
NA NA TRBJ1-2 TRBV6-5 CASSYSPRNYGYTF TGTGCCAGCAGTTACTCCCCCAGAAACTATGGCTACACCTTC
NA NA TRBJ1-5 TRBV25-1 CASSEGPDQPQHF TGTGCCAGCAGTGAAGGGCCCGATCAGCCCCAGCATTTT
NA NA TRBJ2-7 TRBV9 CASSVGASLSYEQYF TGTGCCAGCAGCGTAGGGGCTTCCCTTTCCTACGAGCAGTACTTC
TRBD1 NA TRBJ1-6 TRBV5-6 CASSSGQGLDSPLHF TGTGCCAGCAGCTCAGGACAGGGATTGGACTCACCCCTCCACTTT
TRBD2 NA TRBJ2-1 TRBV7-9 CASLPDPTLAGGDNEQFF TGTGCCAGCTTACCCGACCCAACCCTAGCGGGAGGGGATAATGAGCAGTTCTTC
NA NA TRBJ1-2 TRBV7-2 CASSQDRGGYGYTF TGTGCCAGCAGCCAGGACAGAGGGGGCTATGGCTACACCTTC
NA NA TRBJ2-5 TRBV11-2 CASGGGETQYF TGTGCCAGCGGGGGCGGGGAGACCCAGTACTTC